Following are 3 T cell receptor beta chains from one sample sequenced in a study of CD8 T cells in Susac syndrome. When the RNA was reverse transcribed, random hexamers were used with an input of about 0.5 to 1 ug. TCRdb analysed the immunoSEQ multiplex PCR reads with MiXCR anew, one entry per CDR3 protein. Here the sample spans roughly 70,000 distinct CDR3 sequences, 96% being singletons. The specimen sequenced was CD4+ T cells from PBMCs. The receptor set was obtained from a human donor with multiple sclerosis.

This chain links TRBV7-3 with TRBJ2-3; a possible D gene is TRBD1 (5 bases). CDR3 size: 13 residues. V was pared by 4 bases and J by 4 bases, with 9 bases between. Germline assignment: CDR1 SGHTA and CDR2 FQGTGA. CDR3 amino acids: CASSSQGADTQYF. The DNA for the CDR3 is TGTGCCAGCAGCTCCCAGGGCGCAGATACGCAGTATTTT. The whole variable domain, filled in from reference TRBV7-3 and TRBJ2-3, reads GAGVSQTPSNKVTEKGKYVELRCDPISGHTALYWYRQSLGQGPEFLIYFQGTGAADDSGLPNDRFFAVRPEGSVSTLKIQRTERGDSAVYLCASSSQGADTQYFGPGTRLTVL.

V usage is TRBV14 and J usage is TRBJ2-3; no clear D gene. V was shortened by 4 bases and J by 3 bases, with 8 bases between the two germline ends. The CDR3 sequence is 13 residues long. The V gene's germline CDR1 is SGHDN and CDR2 FVKESK. The CDR3 protein is CASSRYWTDTQYF. CDR3 sequence (DNA): TGTGCCAGCAGCCGATACTGGACAGATACGCAGTATTTT.

The V and J genes are TRBV19 and TRBJ1-1; TRBD1 matches 9 bases. The trim removed 5 bases at V and 2 bases at J, leaving 6 bases unmatched. Germline CDR1 reads LNHDA; CDR2 reads SQIVND (reference sequence). The CDR3 is 15 residues long. DNA of the CDR3: TGTGCCAGTAGTCCCAGGGACAGGGCAAACACTGAAGCTTTCTTT. Amino acid sequence: CASSPRDRANTEAFF.